This TCR beta chain was retrieved from a study of T cells after somatic rescue of genetic block. This clone has only a few counts. The protocol was immunoSEQ multiplex PCR, while the TCRdb copy is restricted to in-frame clones and leaves out a portion. Among about 67,000 clones listed, 92% were seen once. This CDR3 is built from 15 residues. Trimming cost V 6 bases and J 4 bases; bases outside gene matches: 11. Germline V gives CDR1 MNHEY, CDR2 SMNVEV (reference sequence). Sequences were obtained from peripheral blood mononuclear cells (PBMCs). The chain recombines TRBV27 with TRBJ1-2; TRBD1 matches at 7 bases. This receptor was identified in a man aged 40-49 years. The CDR3 protein is CASSPDSTGTYGYTF. DNA for the CDR3: TGTGCCAGCAGCCCGGACTCGACAGGGACCTATGGCTACACCTTC.